These 5 T cell receptor beta chains originate from one sample sequenced in a study of shared clonotypes between healthy human individuals. Measured with immunoSEQ multiplex PCR; TCRdb has only the in-frame clones, and not every one. The table shows roughly 2.1 million clones, with 85% to 95% occurring only once. Cells designated naive CD8 were CD45RO-negative and were positively selected for CCR7, with terminally differentiated effector memory CD45RA+ cells excluded. The sample consisted of naive CD8+ T cells from PBMCs. The receptors come from a young man in good health. Some clones in this sample may be carry-over from other donors' samples.

This clone was seen once. The J gene is TRBJ2-1, the V gene TRBV30; D is perhaps TRBD2 (5 bases). V was cut by 5 bases and J by 6 bases, with 14 bases left in between. Looked up from germline, CDR1 is GTSNPN and CDR2 is SVGIG (reference sequence). This CDR3 is built from 13 residues. This chain's CDR3 is CAWEGSETNEQFF. CDR3 in DNA: TGTGCCTGGGAGGGATCCGAGACCAATGAGCAGTTCTTC.

This chain connects TRBV19 to TRBJ2-7; possibly TRBD2 for D (7 bases). This CDR3 has 15 amino acids. Germline V gene data show CDR1 as LNHDA and CDR2 as SQIVND (reference sequence). V was pared by 4 bases and J by 4 bases, with 17 bases between. The CDR3 DNA reads TGTGCCAGTAGTACCCGTCGAGGGGGGGGGTACGAGCAGTACTTC. Amino acid sequence: CASSTRRGGGYEQYF.

In this sample, this clone turned up a few times. This rearrangement joins TRBV29-1 to TRBJ1-1; 9 bases agree with TRBD1. The germline V gene encodes CDR1 SQVTM and CDR2 ANQGSEA. The V and J ends lost 7 bases and 4 bases, in that order; junction bases with no gene match: 7. The CDR3 covers 13 residues. The CDR3 reads CSGVSDRGTEAFF. The CDR3 region has the DNA TGCAGCGGCGTCTCGGACAGGGGCACTGAAGCTTTCTTT.

This rearrangement joins TRBV19 to TRBJ1-4; 10 bases line up with TRBD1. The germline V gene has CDR1 LNHDA and CDR2 SQIVND (reference sequence). V was clipped by 6 bases and J by 8 bases; unmatched bases: 9. CDR3 length equals 15 residues. The CDR3 DNA is TGTGCCAGTAGAGACGCCGGGACAGGGGCCGAAAAACTGTTTTTT. It encodes CASRDAGTGAEKLFF. Complete variable domain (other parts from reference TRBV19 and TRBJ1-4): DGGITQSPKYLFRKEGQNVTLSCEQNLNHDAMYWYRQDPGQGLRLIYYSQIVNDFQKGDIAEGYSVSREKKESFPLTVTSAQKNPTAFYLCASRDAGTGAEKLFFGSGTQLSVL.

This chain joins TRBV5-4 and TRBJ2-7; TRBD2 aligns across 9 bases. The trim removed 4 bases at V and 6 bases at J, leaving 17 bases unmatched. Germline V CDR1 and CDR2: SGHNT, YYREEE (reference sequence). This CDR3 is 17 amino acids long. The CDR3 sequence is CASSPNPRAGGLSEQYF. Written as DNA, the CDR3 is TGTGCCAGCAGCCCCAACCCCCGAGCGGGAGGCCTCTCCGAGCAGTACTTC.